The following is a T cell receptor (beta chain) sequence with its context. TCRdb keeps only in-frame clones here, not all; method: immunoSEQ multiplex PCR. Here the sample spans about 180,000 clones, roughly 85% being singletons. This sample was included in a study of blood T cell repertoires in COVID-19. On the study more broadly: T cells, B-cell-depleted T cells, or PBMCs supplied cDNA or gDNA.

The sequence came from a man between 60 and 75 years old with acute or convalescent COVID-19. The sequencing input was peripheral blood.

The CDR3 reads CASSVGVREGSETQYF. In nucleotides, the CDR3 is TGTGCCAGCAGCGTAGGCGTGCGGGAGGGTTCCGAGACCCAGTACTTC. J is TRBJ2-5 and V is TRBV9; 9 bases map to TRBD2. The CDR3 length is 16 residues. CDR1 and CDR2 from the germline V gene are SGDLS and YYNGEE. The ends lost 0 bases at V and 5 bases at J; junction bases unmatched: 8. The full variable domain, in which reference TRBV9 and TRBJ2-5 provide the parts outside the CDR3, is DSGVTQTPKHLITATGQRVTLRCSPRSGDLSVYWYQQSLDQGLQFLIQYYNGEERAKGNILERFSAQQFPDLHSELNLSSLELGDSALYFCASSVGVREGSETQYFGPGTRLLVL.